This T cell receptor (beta chain) is drawn from a study of control samples from healthy donors and cancer patients. Some clones are missing from TCRdb's copy, which holds only in-frame ones; the method was immunoSEQ multiplex PCR. The table includes 100,000 to 150,000 clones, roughly 86% detected once. This clone was seen once. The receptor comes from a man between 60 and 75 years old in good health. Sequences were obtained from blood.

CDR3 region: CASSEEGTRYEQFF. The CDR3 bases are TGTGCCAGCAGTGAAGAAGGGACTAGATATGAGCAGTTCTTC. The rearrangement links TRBV2 to TRBJ2-1, with 8 positions matching TRBD2. Trimming took 1 base from V and 8 from J; bases not matched to a gene: 4. This CDR3 is built from 14 residues. Germline lookup yields CDR1 SNHLY and CDR2 FYNNEI.